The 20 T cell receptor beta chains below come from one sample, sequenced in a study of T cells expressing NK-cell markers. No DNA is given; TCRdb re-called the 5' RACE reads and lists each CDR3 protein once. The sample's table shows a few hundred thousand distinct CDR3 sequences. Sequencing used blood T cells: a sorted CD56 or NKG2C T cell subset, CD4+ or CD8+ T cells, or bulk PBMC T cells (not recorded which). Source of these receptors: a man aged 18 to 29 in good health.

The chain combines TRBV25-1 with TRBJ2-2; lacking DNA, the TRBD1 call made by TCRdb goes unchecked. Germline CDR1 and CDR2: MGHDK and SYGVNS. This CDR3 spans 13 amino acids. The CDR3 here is CATGEGNTGELFF.

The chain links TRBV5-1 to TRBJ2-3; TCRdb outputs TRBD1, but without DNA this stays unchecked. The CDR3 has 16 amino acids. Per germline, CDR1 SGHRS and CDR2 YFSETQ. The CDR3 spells CASSSVRDRAGDTQYF. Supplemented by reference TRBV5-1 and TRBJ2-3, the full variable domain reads KAGVTQTPRYLIKTRGQQVTLSCSPISGHRSVSWYQQTPGQGLQFLFEYFSETQRNKGNFPGRFSGRQFSNSRSEMNVSTLELGDSALYLCASSSVRDRAGDTQYFGPGTRLTVL.

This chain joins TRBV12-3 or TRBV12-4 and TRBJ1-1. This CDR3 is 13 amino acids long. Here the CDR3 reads CASSLARTAEAFF.

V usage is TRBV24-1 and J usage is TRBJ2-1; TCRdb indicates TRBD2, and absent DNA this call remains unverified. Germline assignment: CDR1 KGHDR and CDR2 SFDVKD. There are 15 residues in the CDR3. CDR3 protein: CATSRRTSPYNEQFF.

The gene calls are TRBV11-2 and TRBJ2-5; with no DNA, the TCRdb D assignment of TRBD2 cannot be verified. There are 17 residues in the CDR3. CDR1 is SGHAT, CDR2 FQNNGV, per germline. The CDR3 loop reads CASSFLGGTSGPETQYF.

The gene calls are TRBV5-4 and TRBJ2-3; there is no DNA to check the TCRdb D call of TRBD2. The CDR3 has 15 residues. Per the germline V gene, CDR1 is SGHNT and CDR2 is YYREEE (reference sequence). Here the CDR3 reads CASSIAGGPVDTQYF.

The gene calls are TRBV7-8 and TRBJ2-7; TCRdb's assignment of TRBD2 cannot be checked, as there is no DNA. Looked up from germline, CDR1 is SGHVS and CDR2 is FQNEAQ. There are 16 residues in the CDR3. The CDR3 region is CASSSPLAGSRYEQYF.

The CDR3 protein is CASKGLAGEGYNEQFF. The chain is built from TRBV11-2 and TRBJ2-1; the D gene TCRdb calls, TRBD2, cannot be checked with no DNA. The CDR3 sequence is 16 residues long. Germline assignment: CDR1 SGHAT and CDR2 FQNNGV.

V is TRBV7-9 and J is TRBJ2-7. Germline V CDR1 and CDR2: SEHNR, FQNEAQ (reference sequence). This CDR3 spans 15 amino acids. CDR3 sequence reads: CASSPQSSFIYEQYF.

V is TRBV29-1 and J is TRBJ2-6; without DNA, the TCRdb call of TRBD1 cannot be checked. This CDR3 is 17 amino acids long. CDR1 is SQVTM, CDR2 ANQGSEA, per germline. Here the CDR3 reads CSVVDPGISSGANVLTF.

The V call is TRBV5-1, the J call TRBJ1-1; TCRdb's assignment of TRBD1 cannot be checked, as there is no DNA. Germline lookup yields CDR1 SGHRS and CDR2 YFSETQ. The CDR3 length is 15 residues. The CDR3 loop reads CASSFYRGRGTEAFF.

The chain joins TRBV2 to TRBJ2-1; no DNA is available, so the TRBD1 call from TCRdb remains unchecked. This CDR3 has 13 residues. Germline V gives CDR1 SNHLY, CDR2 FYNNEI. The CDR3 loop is CASSGQGAVEQFF.

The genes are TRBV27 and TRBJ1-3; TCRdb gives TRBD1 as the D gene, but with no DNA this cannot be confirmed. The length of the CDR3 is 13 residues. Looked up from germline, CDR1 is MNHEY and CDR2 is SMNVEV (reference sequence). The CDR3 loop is CASSSGSGNTIYF.

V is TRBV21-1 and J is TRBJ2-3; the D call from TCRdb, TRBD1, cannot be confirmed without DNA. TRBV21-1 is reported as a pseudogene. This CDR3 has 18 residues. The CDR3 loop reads CASSPPDRGLSFTDTQYF.

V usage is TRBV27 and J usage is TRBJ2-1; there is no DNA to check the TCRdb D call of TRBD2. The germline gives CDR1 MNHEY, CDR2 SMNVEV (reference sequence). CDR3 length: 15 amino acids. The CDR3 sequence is CASSPVAASYNEQFF.

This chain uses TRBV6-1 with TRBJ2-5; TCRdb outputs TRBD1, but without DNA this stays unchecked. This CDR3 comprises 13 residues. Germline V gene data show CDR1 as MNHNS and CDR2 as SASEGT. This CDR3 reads CARGGREEETQYF.

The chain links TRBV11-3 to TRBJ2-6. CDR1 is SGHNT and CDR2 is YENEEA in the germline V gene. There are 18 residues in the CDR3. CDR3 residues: CASSLVAGRLSGANVLTF.

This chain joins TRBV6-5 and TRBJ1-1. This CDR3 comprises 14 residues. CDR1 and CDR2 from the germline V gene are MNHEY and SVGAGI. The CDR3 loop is CASSYDPVNTEAFF.

The CDR3 reads CSVTGPYGYTF. The chain couples TRBV29-1 to TRBJ1-2; TCRdb gives TRBD1 as the D gene, but with no DNA this cannot be confirmed. The CDR3 runs 11 residues. The V gene's germline CDR1 is SQVTM and CDR2 ANQGSEA. Variable domain in full (rest from reference TRBV29-1 and TRBJ1-2): SAVISQKPSRDICQRGTSLTIQCQVDSQVTMMFWYRQQPGQSLTLIATANQGSEATYESGFVIDKFPISRPNLTFSTLTVSNMSPEDSSIYLCSVTGPYGYTFGSGTRLTVV.

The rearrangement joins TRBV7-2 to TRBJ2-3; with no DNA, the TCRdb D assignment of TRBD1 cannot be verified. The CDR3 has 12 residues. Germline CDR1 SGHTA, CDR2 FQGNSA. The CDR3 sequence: CASSSQGNTQYF.